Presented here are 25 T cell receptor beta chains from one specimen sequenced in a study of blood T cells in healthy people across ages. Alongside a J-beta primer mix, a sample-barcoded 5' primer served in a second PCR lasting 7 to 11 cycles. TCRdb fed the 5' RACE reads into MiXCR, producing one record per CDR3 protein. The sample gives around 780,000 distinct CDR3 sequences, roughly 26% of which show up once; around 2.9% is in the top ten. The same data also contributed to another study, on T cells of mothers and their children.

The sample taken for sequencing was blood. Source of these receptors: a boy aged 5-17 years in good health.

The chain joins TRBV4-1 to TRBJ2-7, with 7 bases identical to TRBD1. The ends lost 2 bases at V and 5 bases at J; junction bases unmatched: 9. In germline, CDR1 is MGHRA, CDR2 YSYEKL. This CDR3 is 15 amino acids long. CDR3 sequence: CASSQSWTGRNEQYF. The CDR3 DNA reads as TGCGCCAGCAGCCAATCTTGGACAGGACGGAACGAGCAGTACTTC.

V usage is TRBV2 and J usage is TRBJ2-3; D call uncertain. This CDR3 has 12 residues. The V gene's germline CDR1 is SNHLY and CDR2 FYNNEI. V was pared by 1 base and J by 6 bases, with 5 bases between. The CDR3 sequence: CASSEGEDTQYF. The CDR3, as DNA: TGTGCCAGCAGTGAAGGAGAGGATACGCAGTATTTT.

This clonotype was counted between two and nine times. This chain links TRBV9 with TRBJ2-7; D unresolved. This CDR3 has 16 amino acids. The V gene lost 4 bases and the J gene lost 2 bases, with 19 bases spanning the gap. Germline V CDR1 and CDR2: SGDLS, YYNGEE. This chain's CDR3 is CASSPQLQSSPYEQYF. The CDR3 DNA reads TGTGCCAGCAGCCCCCAACTCCAGAGCAGCCCCTACGAGCAGTACTTC.

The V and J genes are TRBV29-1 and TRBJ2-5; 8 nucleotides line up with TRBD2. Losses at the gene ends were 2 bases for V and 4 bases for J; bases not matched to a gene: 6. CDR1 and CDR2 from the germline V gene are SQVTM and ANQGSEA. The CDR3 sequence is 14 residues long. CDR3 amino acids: CSVEYGGAGETQYF. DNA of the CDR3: TGCAGCGTTGAATACGGGGGGGCGGGAGAGACCCAGTACTTC.

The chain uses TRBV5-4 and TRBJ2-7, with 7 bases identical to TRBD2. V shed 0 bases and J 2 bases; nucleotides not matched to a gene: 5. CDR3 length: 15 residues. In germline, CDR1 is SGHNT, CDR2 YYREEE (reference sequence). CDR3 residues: CASSLGASGTYEQYF. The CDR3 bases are TGTGCCAGCAGCTTGGGCGCTAGCGGAACCTACGAGCAGTACTTC. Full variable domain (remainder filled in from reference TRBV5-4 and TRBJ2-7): ETGVTQSPTHLIKTRGQQVTLRCSSQSGHNTVSWYQQALGQGPQFIFQYYREEENGRGNFPPRFSGLQFPNYSSELNVNALELDDSALYLCASSLGASGTYEQYFGPGTRLTVT.

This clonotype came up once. The CDR3 DNA sequence: TGTGCCAGCAGTACGCCCCTCGACAGGGGAGTTGGAAATTCACCCCTCCACTTT. This codes for CASSTPLDRGVGNSPLHF. The gene calls are TRBV2 and TRBJ1-6; TRBD1 matches 8 bases. The length of the CDR3 is 18 residues. V shed 5 bases, J shed 7 bases, and the junction held 16 bases outside the gene matches. Germline V gene data show CDR1 as SNHLY and CDR2 as FYNNEI.

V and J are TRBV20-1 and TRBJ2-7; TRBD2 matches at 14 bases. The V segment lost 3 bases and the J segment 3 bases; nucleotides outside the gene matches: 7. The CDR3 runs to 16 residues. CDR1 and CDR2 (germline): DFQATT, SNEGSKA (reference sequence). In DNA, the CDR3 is TGCAGTGCTAGTAGGACTAGCGGGGGGCCGGACTACGAGCAGTACTTC. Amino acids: CSASRTSGGPDYEQYF.

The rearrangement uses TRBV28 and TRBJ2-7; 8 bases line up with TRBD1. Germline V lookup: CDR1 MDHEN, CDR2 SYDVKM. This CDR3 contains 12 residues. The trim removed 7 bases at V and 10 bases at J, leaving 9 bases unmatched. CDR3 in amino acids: CASTQSGGTQYF. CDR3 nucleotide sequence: TGTGCCAGCACTCAATCAGGGGGCACCCAGTACTTC.

DNA of the CDR3: TGTGCCAGAGGGGGCAATGAGCAGTTCTTC. This translates into CARGGNEQFF. V gene TRBV6-2 or TRBV6-3 combines with J gene TRBJ2-1; possibly TRBD1 for D (6 bases). Germline V gene data show CDR1 as MNHEY and CDR2 as SVGEGT. Trimming cost V 9 bases and J 6 bases, with 6 bases left between them. The CDR3 totals 10 residues.

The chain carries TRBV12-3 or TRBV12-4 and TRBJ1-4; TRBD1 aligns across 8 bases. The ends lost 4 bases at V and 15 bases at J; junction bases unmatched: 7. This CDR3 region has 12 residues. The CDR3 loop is CASSYRQGKVFF. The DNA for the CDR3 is TGTGCCAGCAGTTACAGACAGGGGAAGGTGTTTTTT.

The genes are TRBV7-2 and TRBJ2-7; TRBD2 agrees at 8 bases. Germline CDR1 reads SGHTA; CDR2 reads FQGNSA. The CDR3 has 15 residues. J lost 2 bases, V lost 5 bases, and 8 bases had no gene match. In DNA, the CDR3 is TGTGCCAGCAGCGTTATACTAGCGGCCACCTACGAGCAGTACTTC. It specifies CASSVILAATYEQYF.

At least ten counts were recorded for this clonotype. In nucleotides, the CDR3 is TGTGCCAGCAGCCCCGACACAGATACGCAGTATTTT. Amino acids: CASSPDTDTQYF. This chain uses TRBV18 with TRBJ2-3; no reliable D call. The CDR3 contains 12 residues. Germline-derived CDR1 and CDR2 are KGHSH and LQKENI. The V and J ends lost 8 bases and 2 bases respectively, with 8 bases between them. Full variable domain (missing parts from reference TRBV18 and TRBJ2-3): NAGVMQNPRHLVRRRGQEARLRCSPMKGHSHVYWYRQLPEEGLKFMVYLQKENIIDESGMPKERFSAEFPKEGPSILRIQQVVRGDSAAYFCASSPDTDTQYFGPGTRLTVL.

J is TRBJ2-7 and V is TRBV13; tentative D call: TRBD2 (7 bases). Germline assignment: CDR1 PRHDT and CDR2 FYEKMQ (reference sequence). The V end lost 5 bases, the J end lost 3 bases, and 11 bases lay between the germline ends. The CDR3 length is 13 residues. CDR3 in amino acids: CASSGGALYEQYF. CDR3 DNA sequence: TGTGCCAGCAGCGGGGGGGCCCTCTACGAGCAGTACTTC.

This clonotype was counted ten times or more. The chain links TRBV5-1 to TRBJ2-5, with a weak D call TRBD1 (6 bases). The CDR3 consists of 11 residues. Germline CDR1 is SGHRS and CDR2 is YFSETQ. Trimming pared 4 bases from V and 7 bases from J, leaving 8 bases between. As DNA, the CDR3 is TGCGCCAGCAGCCTACAGGGGACCCAGTACTTC. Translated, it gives CASSLQGTQYF.

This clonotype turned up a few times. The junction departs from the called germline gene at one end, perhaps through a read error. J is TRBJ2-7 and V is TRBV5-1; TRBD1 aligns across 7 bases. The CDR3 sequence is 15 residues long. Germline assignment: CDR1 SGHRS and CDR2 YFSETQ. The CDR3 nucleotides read TGCGCCAGCAGCTTTACAGGGGTCAGCGGCTACGAGCAATACTTC. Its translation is CASSFTGVSGYEQYF.

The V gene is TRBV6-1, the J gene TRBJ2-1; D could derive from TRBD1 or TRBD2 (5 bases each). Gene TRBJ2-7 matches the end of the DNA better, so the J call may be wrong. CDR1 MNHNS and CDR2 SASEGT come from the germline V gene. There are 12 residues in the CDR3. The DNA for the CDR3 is TGTGCCAGCAGTGGCAGGGACCACGAGCAGTACTTC. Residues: CASSGRDHEQYF.

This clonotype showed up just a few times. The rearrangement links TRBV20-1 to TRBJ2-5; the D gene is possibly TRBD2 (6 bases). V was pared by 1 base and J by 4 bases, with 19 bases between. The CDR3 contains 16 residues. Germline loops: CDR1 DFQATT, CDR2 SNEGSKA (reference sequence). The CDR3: CSARGGLGGLGETQYF. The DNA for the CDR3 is TGCAGTGCTAGAGGGGGCTTAGGAGGGTTGGGAGAGACCCAGTACTTC.

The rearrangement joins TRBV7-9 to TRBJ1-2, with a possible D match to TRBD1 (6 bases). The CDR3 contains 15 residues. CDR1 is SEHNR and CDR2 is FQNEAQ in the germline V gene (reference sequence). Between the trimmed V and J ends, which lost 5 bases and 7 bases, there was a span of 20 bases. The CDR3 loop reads CASSPNRDHVSGYTF. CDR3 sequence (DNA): TGTGCCAGCAGCCCAAACAGGGACCACGTATCTGGCTACACCTTC.

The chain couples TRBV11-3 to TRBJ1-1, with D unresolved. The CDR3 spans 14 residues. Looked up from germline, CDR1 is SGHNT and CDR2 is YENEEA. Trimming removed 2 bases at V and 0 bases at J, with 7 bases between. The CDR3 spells CASSLPSVNTEAFF. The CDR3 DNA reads TGTGCCAGCAGCTTACCCTCGGTGAACACTGAAGCTTTCTTT.

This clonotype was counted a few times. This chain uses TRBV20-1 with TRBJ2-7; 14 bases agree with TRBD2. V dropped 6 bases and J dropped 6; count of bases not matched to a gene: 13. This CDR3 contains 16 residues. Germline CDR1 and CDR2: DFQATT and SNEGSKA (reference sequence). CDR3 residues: CSAKGLAGAREREQYF. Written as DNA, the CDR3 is TGCAGTGCCAAGGGACTAGCGGGGGCCCGAGAGCGCGAGCAGTACTTC.

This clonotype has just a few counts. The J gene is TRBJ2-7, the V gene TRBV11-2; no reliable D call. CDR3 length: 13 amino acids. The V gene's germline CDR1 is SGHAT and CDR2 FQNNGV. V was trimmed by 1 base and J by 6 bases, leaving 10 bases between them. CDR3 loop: CASSLVVYLEQYF. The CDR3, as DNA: TGTGCCAGCAGCTTAGTAGTCTACCTCGAGCAGTACTTC.

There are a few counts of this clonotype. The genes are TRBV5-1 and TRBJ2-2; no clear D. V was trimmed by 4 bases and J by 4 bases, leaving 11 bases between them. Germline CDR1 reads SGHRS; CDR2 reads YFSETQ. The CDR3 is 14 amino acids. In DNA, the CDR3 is TGCGCCAGCAGCACTGACACTCTCACCGGGGAGCTGTTTTTT. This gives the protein CASSTDTLTGELFF. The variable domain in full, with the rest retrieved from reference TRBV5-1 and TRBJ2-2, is KAGVTQTPRYLIKTRGQQVTLSCSPISGHRSVSWYQQTPGQGLQFLFEYFSETQRNKGNFPGRFSGRQFSNSRSEMNVSTLELGDSALYLCASSTDTLTGELFFGEGSRLTVL.

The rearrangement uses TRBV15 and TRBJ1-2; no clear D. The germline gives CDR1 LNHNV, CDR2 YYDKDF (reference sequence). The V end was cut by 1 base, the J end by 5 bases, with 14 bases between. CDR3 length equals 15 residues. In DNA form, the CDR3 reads TGTGCCACCAGCAGAGCGGTAGGATCCGTTTATGGCTACACCTTC. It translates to CATSRAVGSVYGYTF.

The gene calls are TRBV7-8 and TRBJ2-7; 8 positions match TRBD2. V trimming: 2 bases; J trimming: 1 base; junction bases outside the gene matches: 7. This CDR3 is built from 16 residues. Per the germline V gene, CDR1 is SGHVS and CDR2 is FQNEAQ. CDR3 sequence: CASSLNWGGGSYEQYF. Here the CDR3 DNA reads TGTGCCAGCAGCTTAAATTGGGGCGGGGGGTCCTACGAGCAGTACTTC. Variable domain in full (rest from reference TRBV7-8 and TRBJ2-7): GAGVSQSPRYKVAKRGQDVALRCDPISGHVSLFWYQQALGQGPEFLTYFQNEAQLDKSGLPSDRFFAERPEGSVSTLKIQRTQQEDSAVYLCASSLNWGGGSYEQYFGPGTRLTVT.

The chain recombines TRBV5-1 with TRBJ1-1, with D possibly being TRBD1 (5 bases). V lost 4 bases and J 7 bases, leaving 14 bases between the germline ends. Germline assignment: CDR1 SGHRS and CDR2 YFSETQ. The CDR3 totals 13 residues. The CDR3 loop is CASSQERQLEAFF. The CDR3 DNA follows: TGCGCCAGCAGCCAGGAAAGACAGCTTGAAGCTTTCTTT.